These 5 T cell receptor beta chains were all obtained from the same sample, sequenced in a study of blood T cell repertoires in COVID-19. Produced via immunoSEQ multiplex PCR; TCRdb's table is partial and in-frame only. The sample shows some 150,000 clones, 75% to 90% of them seen only once. The sequencing input was peripheral blood. The receptors were gathered from a man aged 45 to 65 who had recovered from COVID-19.

This sequence joins TRBV19 and TRBJ1-6; TRBD1 aligns across 8 bases. The CDR3 length is 14 residues. Trimming cost V 4 bases and J 7 bases; bases outside gene matches: 3. The V gene's germline CDR1 is LNHDA and CDR2 SQIVND (reference sequence). The CDR3 sequence: CASSSTGGNSPLHF. The DNA for the CDR3 is TGTGCCAGTAGTAGCACAGGGGGAAATTCACCCCTCCACTTT. Using reference TRBV19 and TRBJ1-6 for the parts outside the CDR3, the full variable domain is DGGITQSPKYLFRKEGQNVTLSCEQNLNHDAMYWYRQDPGQGLRLIYYSQIVNDFQKGDIAEGYSVSREKKESFPLTVTSAQKNPTAFYLCASSSTGGNSPLHFGNGTRLTVT.

J is TRBJ1-1 and V is TRBV6-5; the D gene is possibly TRBD1 (5 bases). The CDR3 spans 16 residues. The V end was cut by 2 bases, the J end by 6 bases, with 19 bases between. Germline values: CDR1 MNHEY, CDR2 SVGAGI. CDR3 region: CASSYPSSLGEAEAFF. CDR3 bases: TGTGCCAGCAGTTACCCGTCTTCGTTAGGGGAGGCTGAAGCTTTCTTT.

CDR3 in amino acids: CASSGTGQGRTGELFF. CDR3 bases: TGTGCCAGCAGCGGAACGGGACAGGGGCGCACCGGGGAGCTGTTTTTT. V gene TRBV9 combines with J gene TRBJ2-2; 10 bases align to TRBD1. J gave up 4 bases and V 3 bases, and 6 bases lay outside the gene matches. From germline, CDR1 is SGDLS and CDR2 YYNGEE. The CDR3 is made up of 16 amino acids. The full variable domain, its missing parts supplied by reference TRBV9 and TRBJ2-2, is DSGVTQTPKHLITATGQRVTLRCSPRSGDLSVYWYQQSLDQGLQFLIQYYNGEERAKGNILERFSAQQFPDLHSELNLSSLELGDSALYFCASSGTGQGRTGELFFGEGSRLTVL.

Comment on this clone: Additional DNA sequences in this sample encode the identical CDR3. This rearrangement joins TRBV6-5 to TRBJ1-6; tentative D call: TRBD1 (6 bases). V dropped 3 bases and J dropped 7 bases, with 10 bases sitting between them. The germline gives CDR1 MNHEY, CDR2 SVGAGI. The CDR3 spans 14 residues. CDR3 loop: CASSYRQGNSPLHF. The DNA for the CDR3 is TGTGCCAGCAGTTATCGGCAGGGGAATTCACCCCTCCACTTT.

The rearrangement joins TRBV27 to TRBJ2-7, with 9 positions matching TRBD1. This CDR3 region has 15 residues. CDR1 and CDR2 (germline): MNHEY, SMNVEV (reference sequence). V gave up 4 bases and J gave up 4 bases; unmatched junction bases: 8. Here the CDR3 reads CASSSIGTGRYEQYF. The CDR3 coding sequence is TGTGCCAGCAGTTCTATTGGGACAGGGCGATACGAGCAGTACTTC.